This TCR beta chain was retrieved from a study of cytomegalovirus exposure and HLA in healthy donors (dated by TCRdb to 2017 to 2019). Context from the whole study: An earlier analysis of some 600 of the donors reported 276 Gb of sequence data and around 110 million unique TCR beta sequences obtained from around 180 million T cells. An early release covering roughly 640 HLA-typed donors comprised approximately 300 gigabases of sequencing data and tens of millions of unique TCR sequences. Of the 300 to 500 genotyped donors, 75% to 85% were placed in the genetic ancestry cluster associated with self-reported Caucasian donors. The study aimed to test whether signatures of past pathogen exposure could be identified by cataloging public T cell receptors. The T cell repertoires of 550 to 850 subjects were profiled by immunosequencing and related to cytomegalovirus serostatus. Besides the first cohort of 550 to 750 subjects, a separate validation cohort made up of 90 to 150 different subjects was used. The study combined high-throughput TCR immunosequencing, statistical association of individual TCRs with disease status, and machine learning to predict cytomegalovirus infection status. In a later analysis, previously published TCR beta repertoires from some 640 donors were re-analyzed and high-resolution HLA genotyping was added so that TCR occurrence patterns could be studied. Rather than drawing on any new phenotypic data, the later analysis identified candidate immune exposures from TCR beta sequences and the way those sequences occurred across donors. To decide whether each TCR beta V gene segment behaved as functional or pseudogenic, an earlier analysis of approximately 590 of the donors relied on high-throughput TCR beta sequencing. Donor age, sex, ethnicity and CMV serostatus were collected together with the repertoire data. Genome-wide SNP genotypes for about 65% of the roughly 670 donors were used in a later genetic analysis, which treated that subset as a discovery cohort. All discovery cohort repertoires had been generated using a single sequencing platform. HLA typing covered class I and class II loci at four-digit resolution. Typing coverage varied by locus: roughly 629-640 donors for A, B, C, DRB1 and DQB1; roughly 500 for DQA1; more than 600 for DPA1; more than 450 for DPB1. Roughly 5 DR-DQ haplotypes were handled as single units for association and clustering because linkage in the cohort was strong. Among roughly 400 genotyped donors of the cohort, an average of roughly 230,000 unique TCR beta nucleotide sequences was sequenced per donor, of which roughly 17% were non-productive. Results and caveats for the whole study, not just this receptor: In the study, roughly 160 TCR beta chains were listed as associated with cytomegalovirus. In both the original and validation cohorts, the classifier was reported to diagnose cytomegalovirus status with high specificity and sensitivity. The cohort was sequenced for TCR beta chains only, and without alpha or paired-chain data the features that could be detected were limited. According to a later analysis, parvovirus B19, influenza, CMV and Epstein-Barr virus appeared linked to several top co-occurrence clusters. Sequencing depth was assumed to be roughly uniform across donors in the presence/absence analyses, though that assumption may not hold. The authors suggested that the approach could potentially be generalized to other disease states and immunological phenotypes. Most TCR sequences were seen in very few donors, while some public TCRs were found in many individuals. A later genetic analysis reported fewer N-insertions in productive TCRs among donors in an Asian-associated ancestry cluster than the roughly 650-donor mean. In an earlier analysis of about 550 of the donors, most TCR beta V segments were observed in productive rearrangements about 87% or about 30% of the time, broadly matching IMGT annotations. HLA typing was unavailable for some donors at each locus, so association tests used only the typed subset. In a later analysis, HLA-associated TCR beta chains showed more clonal expansion and lower generation probabilities than non-associated chains that were equally common. In a later analysis, TCR association rates were found to vary across HLA loci, with the most associated TCRs seen for DRB1 alleles and the fewest for HLA-C alleles. When HLA alleles, especially DR and DQ, strongly co-occurred, attributing TCR associations to individual alleles was difficult. Linkage disequilibrium might explain the correlated functional status among segregating V segments, but an unknown experimental factor could not be excluded. A cluster of highly shared sequence variants was judged likely to be a technical artifact of the sequencing pipeline. Most CMV-associated TCR beta chains appeared to be HLA-restricted in a later analysis, and the HLA associations seemed to be driven largely by CMV exposure. An association between a missense DCLRE1C variant and V-gene and J-gene trimming of TCR beta chains was found in a later genetic analysis and replicated in an independent cohort. In vitro tests confirmed that a few of the cytomegalovirus-associated TCR beta chains recognize cytomegalovirus antigens. A further reported finding was that TCR beta sequences accurately predicted the HLA-A and HLA-B alleles for most subjects in the first cohort. Some IMGT-functional V segments, including TRBV6-2 and TRBV6-3, could not be distinguished by the 87-base-pair reads and were therefore excluded. The only immune exposure information available for the cohort was CMV serostatus. Because counts were too low, seventeen rarely observed V segments, including chromosome 9 orphons, were left out of the earlier analysis of several hundred of the donors. Specific HLA alleles were associated with around 18,000 TCR beta sequences at a false discovery rate of 0.05 in a later analysis.

From the germline V gene, CDR1 is KGHSH and CDR2 is LQKENI. V lost 2 bases and J lost 2 bases, and the count of bases not matched to a germline gene is 2. The CDR3 runs 14 residues from the cysteine to the phenylalanine. Solely the CDR3 DNA is kept, with 42 bases framed from the first base. The receptor library was made with the immunoSEQ multiplex PCR assay. For the multiplex PCR, a mixture combining 60 forward primers for TCR Vbeta segments and 13 reverse primers for TCR Jbeta segments was used. The CDR3 region of rearranged TCR beta genes was amplified from genomic DNA by a multiplex PCR assay. The Illumina HiSeq System was used to sequence the amplified TCR beta libraries as 87-base-pair reads. The study's own analysis went as follows. In a later analysis, tens of millions of unique TCR beta chains were counted across the roughly 670 repertoires, and around 11 million of these chains were shared by at least two donors. Raw reads were error-corrected and collapsed into unique sequences with a nearest-neighbor algorithm that merged closely related sequences to remove PCR and sequencing errors. CDR3 sequences were aligned to IMGT reference sequences to assign V, D and J gene segments. For a sequence to be retained, a match of at least six nucleotides was required to both a V gene segment and a J gene segment. A rearrangement counted as productive if the CDR3 had no stop codons and remained in frame with V and J, and every other rearrangement counted as non-productive. CDR3 was defined according to IMGT convention as the region running from the second conserved V-encoded cysteine to the conserved J-encoded phenylalanine. Sequences without an unambiguous match to a single V gene segment were excluded from the earlier analysis of about 600 of the donors. An earlier analysis of over 450 of the donors classified V segments as functional when productive rearrangements were above 56.7% and as segregating when the standard deviation between donors was above 5%. A statistical classification framework was built for diagnosing cytomegalovirus status from the catalog of TCR beta chain sequences. V and J gene assignment, in a later analysis, came from comparing TCR nucleotide sequences with IMGT/GENE-DB human TR gene sequences. The TCRdist pipeline was used in a later analysis to assign CDR3 sequences and most-parsimonious VDJ recombination scenarios. In a later analysis, every TCR beta chain was defined by the combination of its CDR3 amino acid sequence and its V-gene family, and reads without a unique V-gene family were dropped. To address suspected cross-contamination and a sequencing artifact, a later analysis removed a few hundred highly shared, low-generation-probability nucleotide sequences. In a later analysis, a clonal expansion index was calculated for each public chain from normalized within-repertoire ranks of inferred template counts. Generation probabilities in a later analysis came from a VDJ recombination model fitted to out-of-frame rearrangements, and those results were checked against IGoR. Hypergeometric tests were used in a later analysis to score TCR-TCR, TCR-HLA and TCR-CMV co-occurrence, with a repertoire-size bias correction applied to the TCR pairs. A later analysis estimated false discovery rates by permuting HLA or CMV assignments 20 times. In a later analysis, co-occurring TCRs were grouped using DBSCAN, and TCRdist sequence similarity was added for clustering within HLA-allele-positive subsets. For co-occurrence clustering, repertoires with fewer than 30,000 or more than 120,000 public chains were excluded, along with several repertoires with anomalous nucleotide sharing. As stored in TCRdb, this immuneACCESS dataset retains in-frame rearrangements with V and J assigned. A fraction of the clones does not appear; measured against another copy, unresolved V genes explain less than half of the discrepancy, and the remainder lacks a known reason. V, J and clone size reflect that table, while D and trimming were determined from the DNA. This sample is represented by 70,000 to 95,000 clones; around 80% of them were singletons. The ten top clones hold around 2% of the sample.

The cohort comprised around 700 healthy bone marrow donors. Cohort members were all nominally healthy when sampled, although unrecorded immune exposures were likely present. The donor tested CMV seronegative and was one of the 352 seronegative cohort members. A peripheral blood sample was provided by each donor, and peripheral blood mononuclear cells were used for TCR beta sequencing. The Qiagen DNeasy Blood Extraction Kit was used to extract genomic DNA from the blood cell samples. As for this clone: Its binding antigen is unknown. No clone much larger than this one lies a single base away; base qualities are absent.

This TCR was sampled from a man younger than 30 in good health and CMV-seronegative. The sample comprised PBMCs. The V gene is TRBV18 and the J gene is TRBJ2-7, with 8 central nucleotides matching TRBD2. For the CDR3, the sequence is CASSPGGGTYEQYF. The sequence in DNA is TGTGCCAGCTCACCAGGCGGGGGGACCTACGAGCAGTACTTC.